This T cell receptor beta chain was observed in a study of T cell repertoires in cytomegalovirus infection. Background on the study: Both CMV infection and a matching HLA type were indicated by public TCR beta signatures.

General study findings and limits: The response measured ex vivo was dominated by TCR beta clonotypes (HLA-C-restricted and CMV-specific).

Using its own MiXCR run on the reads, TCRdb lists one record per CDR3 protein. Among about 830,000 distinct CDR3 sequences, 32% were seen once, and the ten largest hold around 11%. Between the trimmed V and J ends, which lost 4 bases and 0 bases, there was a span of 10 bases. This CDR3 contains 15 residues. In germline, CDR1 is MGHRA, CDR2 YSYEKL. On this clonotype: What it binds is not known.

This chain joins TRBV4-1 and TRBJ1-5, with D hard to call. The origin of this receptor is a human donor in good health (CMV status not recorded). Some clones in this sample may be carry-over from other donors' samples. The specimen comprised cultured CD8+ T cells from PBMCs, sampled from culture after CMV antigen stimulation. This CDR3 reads CASSRTRDSNQPQHF. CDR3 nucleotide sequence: TGCGCCAGCAGCCGAACACGGGATAGCAATCAGCCCCAGCATTTT.